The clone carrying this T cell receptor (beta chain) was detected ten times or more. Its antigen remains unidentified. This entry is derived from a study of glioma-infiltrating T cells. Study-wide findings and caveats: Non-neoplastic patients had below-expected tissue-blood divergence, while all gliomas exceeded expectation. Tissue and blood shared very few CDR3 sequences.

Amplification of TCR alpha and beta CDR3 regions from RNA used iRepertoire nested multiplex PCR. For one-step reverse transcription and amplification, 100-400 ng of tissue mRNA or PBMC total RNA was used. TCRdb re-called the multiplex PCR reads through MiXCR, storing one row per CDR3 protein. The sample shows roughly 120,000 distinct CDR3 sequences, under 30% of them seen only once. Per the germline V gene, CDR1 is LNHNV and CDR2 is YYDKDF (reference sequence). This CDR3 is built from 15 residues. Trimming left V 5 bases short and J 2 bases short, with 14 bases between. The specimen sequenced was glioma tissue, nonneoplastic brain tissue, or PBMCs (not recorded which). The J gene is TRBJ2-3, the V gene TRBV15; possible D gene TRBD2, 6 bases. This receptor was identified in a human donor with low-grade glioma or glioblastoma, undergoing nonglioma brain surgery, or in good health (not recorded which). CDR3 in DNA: TGTGCCACCAGCCGCCGGAGGGGTAACACAGATACGCAGTATTTT. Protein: CATSRRRGNTDTQYF.